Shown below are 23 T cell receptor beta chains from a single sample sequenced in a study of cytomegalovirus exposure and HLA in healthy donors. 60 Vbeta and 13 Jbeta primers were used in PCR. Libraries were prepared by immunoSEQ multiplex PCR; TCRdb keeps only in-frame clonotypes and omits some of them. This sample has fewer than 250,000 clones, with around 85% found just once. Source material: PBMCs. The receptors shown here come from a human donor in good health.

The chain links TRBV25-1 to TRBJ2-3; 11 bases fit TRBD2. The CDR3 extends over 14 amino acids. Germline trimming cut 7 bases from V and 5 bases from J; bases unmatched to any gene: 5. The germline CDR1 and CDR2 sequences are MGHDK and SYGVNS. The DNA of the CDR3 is TGTGCCAGCAATAGCGGGAGGGCCATAGATACGCAGTATTTT. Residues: CASNSGRAIDTQYF.

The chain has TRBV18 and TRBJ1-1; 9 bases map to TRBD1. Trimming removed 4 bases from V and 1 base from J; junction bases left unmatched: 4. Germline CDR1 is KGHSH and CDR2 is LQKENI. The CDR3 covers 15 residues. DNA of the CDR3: TGTGCCAGCTCACTGGACAGGGGTTCGAACACTGAAGCTTTCTTT. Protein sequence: CASSLDRGSNTEAFF.

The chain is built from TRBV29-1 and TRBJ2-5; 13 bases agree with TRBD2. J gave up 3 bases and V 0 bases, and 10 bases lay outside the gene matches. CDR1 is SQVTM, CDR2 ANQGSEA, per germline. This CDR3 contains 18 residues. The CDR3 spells CSVEDLTSGRAGEETQYF. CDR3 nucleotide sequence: TGCAGCGTTGAAGATTTAACTAGCGGGAGGGCTGGGGAAGAGACCCAGTACTTC. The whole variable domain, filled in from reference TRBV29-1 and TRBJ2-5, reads SAVISQKPSRDICQRGTSLTIQCQVDSQVTMMFWYRQQPGQSLTLIATANQGSEATYESGFVIDKFPISRPNLTFSTLTVSNMSPEDSSIYLCSVEDLTSGRAGEETQYFGPGTRLLVL.

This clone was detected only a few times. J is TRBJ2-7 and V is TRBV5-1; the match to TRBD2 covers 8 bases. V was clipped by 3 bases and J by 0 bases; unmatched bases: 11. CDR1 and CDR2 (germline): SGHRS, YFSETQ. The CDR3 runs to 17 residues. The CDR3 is CASSSQGFSGSSYEQYF. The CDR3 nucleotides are TGCGCCAGCAGCTCCCAGGGCTTCAGCGGGAGCTCCTACGAGCAGTACTTC.

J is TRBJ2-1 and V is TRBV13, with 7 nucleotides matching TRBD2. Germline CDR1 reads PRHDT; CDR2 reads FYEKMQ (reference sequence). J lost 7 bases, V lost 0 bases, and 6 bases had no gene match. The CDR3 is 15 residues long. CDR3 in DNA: TGTGCCAGCAGCTTAGGCGGGAGGATGTGGAATGAGCAGTTCTTC. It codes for CASSLGGRMWNEQFF.

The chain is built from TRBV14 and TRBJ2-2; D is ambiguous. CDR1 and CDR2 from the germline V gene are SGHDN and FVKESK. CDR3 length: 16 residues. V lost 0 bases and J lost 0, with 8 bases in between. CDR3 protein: CASSQELLANTGELFF. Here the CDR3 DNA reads TGTGCCAGCAGCCAAGAACTCCTCGCGAACACCGGGGAGCTGTTTTTT.

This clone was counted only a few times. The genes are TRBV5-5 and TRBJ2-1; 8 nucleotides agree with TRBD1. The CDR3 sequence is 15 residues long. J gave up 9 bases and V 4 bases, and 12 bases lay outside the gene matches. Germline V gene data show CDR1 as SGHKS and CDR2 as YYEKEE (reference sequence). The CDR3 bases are TGTGCCAGCAGCGCGGTTGCAGGGGGCTCGGGTGAGCAGTTCTTC. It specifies CASSAVAGGSGEQFF. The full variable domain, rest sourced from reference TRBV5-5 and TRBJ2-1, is DAGVTQSPTHLIKTRGQQVTLRCSPISGHKSVSWYQQVLGQGPQFIFQYYEKEERGRGNFPDRFSARQFPNYSSELNVNALLLGDSALYLCASSAVAGGSGEQFFGPGTRLTVL.

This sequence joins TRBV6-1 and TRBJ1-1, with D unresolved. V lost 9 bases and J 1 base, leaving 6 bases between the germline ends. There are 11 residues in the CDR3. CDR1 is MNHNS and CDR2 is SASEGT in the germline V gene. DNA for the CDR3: TGTGCCAGTAGATCGAACACTGAAGCTTTCTTT. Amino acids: CASRSNTEAFF.

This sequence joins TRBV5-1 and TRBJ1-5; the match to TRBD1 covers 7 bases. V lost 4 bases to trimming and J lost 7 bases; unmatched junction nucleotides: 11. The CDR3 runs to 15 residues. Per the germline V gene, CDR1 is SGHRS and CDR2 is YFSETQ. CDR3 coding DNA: TGCGCCAGCAGCCATGGGACAGACACTGGGCAGCCCCAGCATTTT. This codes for CASSHGTDTGQPQHF.

The DNA of the CDR3 is TGCAGTGCTACGACTAGCGGGAAGCAGTTCTTC. Residues: CSATTSGKQFF. The V and J genes are TRBV20-1 and TRBJ2-1, with 11 positions matching TRBD2. The V and J ends lost 4 bases and 11 bases, in that order; junction bases with no gene match: 1. CDR1 DFQATT and CDR2 SNEGSKA come from the germline V gene (reference sequence). The CDR3 loop spans 11 amino acids.

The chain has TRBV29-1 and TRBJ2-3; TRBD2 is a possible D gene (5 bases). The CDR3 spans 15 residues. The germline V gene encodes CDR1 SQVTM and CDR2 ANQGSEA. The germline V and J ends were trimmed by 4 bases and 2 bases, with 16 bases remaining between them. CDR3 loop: CSVVTLVWATDTQYF. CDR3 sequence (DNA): TGCAGCGTTGTCACACTAGTCTGGGCCACAGATACGCAGTATTTT.

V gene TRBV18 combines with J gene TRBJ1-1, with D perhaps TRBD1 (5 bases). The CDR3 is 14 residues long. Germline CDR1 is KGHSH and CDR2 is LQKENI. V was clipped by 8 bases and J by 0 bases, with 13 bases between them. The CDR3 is CASADSHMNTEAFF. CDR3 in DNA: TGTGCCAGCGCCGACAGTCACATGAACACTGAAGCTTTCTTT.

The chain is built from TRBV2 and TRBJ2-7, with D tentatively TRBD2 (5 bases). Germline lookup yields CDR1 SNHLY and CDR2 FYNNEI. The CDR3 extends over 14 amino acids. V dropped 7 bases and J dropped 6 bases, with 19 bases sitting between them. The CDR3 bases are TGTGCCAGCACCCTACGGGAAACTAGACGCGAGCAGTACTTC. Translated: CASTLRETRREQYF.

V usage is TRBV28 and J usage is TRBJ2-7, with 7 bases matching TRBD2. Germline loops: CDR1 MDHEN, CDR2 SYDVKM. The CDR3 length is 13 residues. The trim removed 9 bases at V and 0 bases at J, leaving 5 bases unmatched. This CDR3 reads CASTGGSSYEQYF. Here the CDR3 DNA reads TGTGCCAGTACGGGAGGTAGCTCCTACGAGCAGTACTTC.

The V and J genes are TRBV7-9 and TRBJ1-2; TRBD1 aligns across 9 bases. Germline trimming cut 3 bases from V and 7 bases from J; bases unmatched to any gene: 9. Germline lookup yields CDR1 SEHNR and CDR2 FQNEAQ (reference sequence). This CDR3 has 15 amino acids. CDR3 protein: CASSFGDRAFFGYTF. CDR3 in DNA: TGTGCCAGCAGCTTTGGGGACAGGGCATTTTTTGGCTACACCTTC.

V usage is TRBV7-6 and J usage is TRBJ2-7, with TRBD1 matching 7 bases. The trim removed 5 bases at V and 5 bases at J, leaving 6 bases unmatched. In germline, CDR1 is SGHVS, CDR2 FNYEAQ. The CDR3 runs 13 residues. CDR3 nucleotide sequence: TGTGCCAGCAGCCTACAGGGGCTGGACGAGCAGTACTTC. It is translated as CASSLQGLDEQYF. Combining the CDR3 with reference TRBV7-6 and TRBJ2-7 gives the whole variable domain GAGVSQSPRYKVTKRGQDVALRCDPISGHVSLYWYRQALGQGPEFLTYFNYEAQQDKSGLPNDRFSAERPEGSISTLTIQRTEQRDSAMYRCASSLQGLDEQYFGPGTRLTVT.

CDR3 in amino acids: CATSRGGSGYEQYF. As DNA, the CDR3 is TGTGCCACCAGCAGAGGGGGTAGCGGATACGAGCAGTACTTC. The chain recombines TRBV15 with TRBJ2-5, with TRBD2 as a possible D gene (6 bases). The J call may not be correct, given that the DNA end is closer to TRBJ2-7. Germline CDR1 and CDR2: LNHNV and YYDKDF (reference sequence). This CDR3 spans 14 amino acids.

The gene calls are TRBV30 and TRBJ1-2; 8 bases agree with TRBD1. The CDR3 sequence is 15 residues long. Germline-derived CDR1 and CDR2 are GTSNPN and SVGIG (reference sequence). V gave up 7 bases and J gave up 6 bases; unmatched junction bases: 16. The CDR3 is CAFDKTGGVGNGYTF. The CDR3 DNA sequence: TGTGCCTTCGACAAAACAGGGGGTGTAGGCAATGGCTACACCTTC.

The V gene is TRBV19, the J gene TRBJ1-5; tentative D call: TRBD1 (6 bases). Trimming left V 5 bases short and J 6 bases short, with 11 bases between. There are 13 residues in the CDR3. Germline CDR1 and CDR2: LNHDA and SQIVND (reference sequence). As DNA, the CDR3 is TGTGCCAGTAGTCAGGGGAGGGTTCAGCCCCAGCATTTT. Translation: CASSQGRVQPQHF.

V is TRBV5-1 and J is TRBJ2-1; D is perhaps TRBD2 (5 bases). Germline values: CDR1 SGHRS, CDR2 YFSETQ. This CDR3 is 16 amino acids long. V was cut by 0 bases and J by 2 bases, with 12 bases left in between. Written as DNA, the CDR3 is TGCGCCAGCAGCTTGGGCTTAGCGAGTACCTACAATGAGCAGTTCTTC. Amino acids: CASSLGLASTYNEQFF.

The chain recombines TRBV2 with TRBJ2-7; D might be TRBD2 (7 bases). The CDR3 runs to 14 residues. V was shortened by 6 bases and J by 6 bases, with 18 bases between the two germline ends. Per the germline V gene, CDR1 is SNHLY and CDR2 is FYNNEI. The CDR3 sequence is CASRGTWGGSEQYF. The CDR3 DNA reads TGTGCCAGCAGGGGTACTTGGGGGGGCTCCGAGCAGTACTTC.

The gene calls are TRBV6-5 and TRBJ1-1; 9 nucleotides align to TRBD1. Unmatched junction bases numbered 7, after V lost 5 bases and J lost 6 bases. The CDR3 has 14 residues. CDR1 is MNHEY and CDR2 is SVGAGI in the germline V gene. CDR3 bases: TGTGCCAGCAGTCCGACAGGGGGGCGAGCTGAAGCTTTCTTT. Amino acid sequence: CASSPTGGRAEAFF.

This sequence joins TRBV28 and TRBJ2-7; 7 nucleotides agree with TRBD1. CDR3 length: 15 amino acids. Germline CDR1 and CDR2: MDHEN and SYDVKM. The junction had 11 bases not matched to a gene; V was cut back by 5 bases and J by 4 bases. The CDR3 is CASSPLGTEHYEQYF. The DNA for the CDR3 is TGTGCCAGCAGTCCCCTGGGGACAGAACATTACGAGCAGTACTTC. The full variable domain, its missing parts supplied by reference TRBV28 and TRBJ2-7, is DVKVTQSSRYLVKRTGEKVFLECVQDMDHENMFWYRQDPGLGLRLIYFSYDVKMKEKGDIPEGYSVSREKKERFSLILESASTNQTSMYLCASSPLGTEHYEQYFGPGTRLTVT.